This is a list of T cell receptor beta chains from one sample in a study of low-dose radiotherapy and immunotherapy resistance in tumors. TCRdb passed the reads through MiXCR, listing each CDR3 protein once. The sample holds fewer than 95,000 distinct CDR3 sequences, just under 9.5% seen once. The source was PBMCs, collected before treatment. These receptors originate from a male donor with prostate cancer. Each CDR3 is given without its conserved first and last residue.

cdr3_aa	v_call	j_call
ASSTGTGSTDTQY	TRBV5-1	TRBJ2-3
ASSFSVFGETEAF	TRBV12-3/TRBV12-4	TRBJ1-1
SASTGRGGGTDTQY	TRBV20-1	TRBJ2-3
AIGWGQGFYGYT	TRBV10-3	TRBJ1-2
ASSLIMDIADTQY	TRBV28	TRBJ2-3
ASSLGGRVDTQY	TRBV12-3/TRBV12-4	TRBJ2-3
ASSQVTAGGPSQETQY	TRBV3-1	TRBJ2-5
SVVLQGEQY	TRBV29-1	TRBJ2-7
ATSEGYEQY	TRBV6-2/TRBV6-3	TRBJ2-7
ASRGVGRGEQY	TRBV28	TRBJ2-7
ASSVQGGNNSPLH	TRBV9	TRBJ1-6
ASSWGGQPQH	TRBV28	TRBJ1-5
SVELGGWSYEQY	TRBV29-1	TRBJ2-7
ASSLKGGNQPQH	TRBV27	TRBJ1-5
ASSASLREPRGEQY	TRBV5-1	TRBJ2-7
SALLAGAETQY	TRBV20-1	TRBJ2-5
SARGQGATDTQY	TRBV20-1	TRBJ2-3
ATSRTSSYNEQF	TRBV6-5	TRBJ2-1
ASSGTGQETQY	TRBV5-1	TRBJ2-5
ASRERKGGIQPQH	TRBV6-2/TRBV6-3	TRBJ1-5
ASSFLGQFTDTQY	TRBV28	TRBJ2-3
ASNLGAGNYNEQF	TRBV28	TRBJ2-1
ASSQDSGNTQY	TRBV3-1	TRBJ2-3
ASSLAGTPYEQY	TRBV2	TRBJ2-7
ASSQVPNYEQY	TRBV4-1	TRBJ2-7
ASSLTGSSGANVLT	TRBV5-1	TRBJ2-6
ASSLWGAREQY	TRBV5-6	TRBJ2-7
ASRSEGWNTEAF	TRBV27	TRBJ1-1
ASSLSGYTTDTQY	TRBV7-3	TRBJ2-3
ASSQDWNTGELF	TRBV14	TRBJ2-2
ASSLGEGGLIGGNTEAF	TRBV28	TRBJ1-1
ASSLGGPAESTKNIQY	TRBV7-2	TRBJ2-4
ASSGQGGQGATEAF	TRBV5-4	TRBJ1-1
ASSLEWSSRGELF	TRBV11-2	TRBJ2-2
ASSFPSRNEQY	TRBV2	TRBJ2-7
ASSHRDYEQY	TRBV28	TRBJ2-7
ASSEPGTDTQY	TRBV6-1	TRBJ2-3
ASSLRQGIQPQH	TRBV12-3/TRBV12-4	TRBJ1-5
ASSSGRYTEAF	TRBV5-4	TRBJ1-1
ASSQGLGTDTQY	TRBV3-1	TRBJ2-3
ASSPEGSGANVLT	TRBV7-9	TRBJ2-6
SVGSGVLAGGQETQY	TRBV29-1	TRBJ2-5
ASSPPGSGVTGELF	TRBV28	TRBJ2-2
ATLAGGNNNEQF	TRBV6-1	TRBJ2-1
ASSFGDNYGYT	TRBV7-8	TRBJ1-2
ASSPQGGGTGELF	TRBV19	TRBJ2-2
SARPGPSYEQY	TRBV20-1	TRBJ2-7
ASSYRLLRNEAF	TRBV6-5	TRBJ1-1
ASSQISGQGSGNTIY	TRBV14	TRBJ1-3
ASNSGTLANTRELF	TRBV9	TRBJ2-2
ASNRLAGVGEQY	TRBV6-5	TRBJ2-7
ASSRAGAYGYT	TRBV6-8	TRBJ1-2
AIRTGYEQY	TRBV2	TRBJ2-7
ASSHGLAGAGELF	TRBV4-2	TRBJ2-2
ASSRPSNQPQH	TRBV28	TRBJ1-5